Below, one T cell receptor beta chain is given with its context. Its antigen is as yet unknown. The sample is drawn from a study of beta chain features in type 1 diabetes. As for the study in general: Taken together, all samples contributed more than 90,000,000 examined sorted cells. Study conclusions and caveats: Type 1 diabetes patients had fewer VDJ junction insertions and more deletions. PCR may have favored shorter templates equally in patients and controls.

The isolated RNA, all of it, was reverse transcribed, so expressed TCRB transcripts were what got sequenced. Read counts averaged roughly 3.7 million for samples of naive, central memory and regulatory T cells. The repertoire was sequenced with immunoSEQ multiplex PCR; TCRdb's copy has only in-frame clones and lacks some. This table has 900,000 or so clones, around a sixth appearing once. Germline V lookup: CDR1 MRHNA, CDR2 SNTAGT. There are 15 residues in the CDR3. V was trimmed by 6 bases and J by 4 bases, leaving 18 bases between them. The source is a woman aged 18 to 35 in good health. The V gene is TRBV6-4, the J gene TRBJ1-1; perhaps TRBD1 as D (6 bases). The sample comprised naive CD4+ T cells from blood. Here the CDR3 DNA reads TGTGCCAGCAGGGACATTAAGGGAGGGGGCACTGAAGCTTTCTTT. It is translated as CASRDIKGGGTEAFF.